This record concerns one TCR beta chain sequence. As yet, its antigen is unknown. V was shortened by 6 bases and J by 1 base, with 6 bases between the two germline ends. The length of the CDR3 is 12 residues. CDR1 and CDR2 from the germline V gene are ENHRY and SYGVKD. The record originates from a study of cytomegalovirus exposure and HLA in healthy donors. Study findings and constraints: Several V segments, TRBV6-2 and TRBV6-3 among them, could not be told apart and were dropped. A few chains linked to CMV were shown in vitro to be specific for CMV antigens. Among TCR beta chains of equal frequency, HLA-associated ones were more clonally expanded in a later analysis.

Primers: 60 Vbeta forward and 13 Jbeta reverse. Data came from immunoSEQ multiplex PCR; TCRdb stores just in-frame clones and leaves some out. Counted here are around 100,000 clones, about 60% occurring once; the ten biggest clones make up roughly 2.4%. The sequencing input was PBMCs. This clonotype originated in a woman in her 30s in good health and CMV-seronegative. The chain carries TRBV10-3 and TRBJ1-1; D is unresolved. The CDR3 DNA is TGTGCCATCAGACGAGAGAACACTGAAGCTTTCTTT. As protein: CAIRRENTEAFF.